A selection of T cell receptor beta chains follows, all from one sample in a study of radiotherapy plus CTLA-4 blockade in lung cancer. Libraries were prepared by immunoSEQ multiplex PCR; TCRdb keeps only in-frame clonotypes and omits some of them. The sample has tens of thousands of clones; 84% are singletons. The sequencing here drew on peripheral blood, taken from a patient treated with radiotherapy plus ipilimumab. All receptors come from a human donor with non-small cell lung cancer who had stable disease on radiotherapy plus ipilimumab. The CDR3 runs from the conserved cysteine through the conserved F or W. A D gene is named only where the DNA matches it firmly. Size values are once, few and many counts, or a class for expanded clones, and some rows have none.

d_gene | j_gene | abundance | v_gene | CDR3nt | CDR3aa
NA | TRBJ1-2 | NA | TRBV30 | TGTGCCTGGATGGTGGAGTCCTATGGCTACACCTTC | CAWMVESYGYTF
TRBD1 | TRBJ1-1 | NA | TRBV5-1 | TGCGCCAGCAGCACCGGGACAGGGCGAGCTTTCTTT | CASSTGTGRAFF
NA | TRBJ1-5 | NA | TRBV18 | TGTGCCAGCTCACTATTAGGCAACCCTAATCAGCCCCAGCATTTT | CASSLLGNPNQPQHF
NA | TRBJ1-5 | NA | TRBV18 | TGTGCCAGCTCACCAGTAGCAGGAATAAGCAATCAGCCCCAGCATTTT | CASSPVAGISNQPQHF
TRBD1 | TRBJ1-3 | NA | TRBV11-2 | TGTGCCAGCAGCGTCGAGACAGGGTTGGGAAACACCATATATTTT | CASSVETGLGNTIYF
NA | TRBJ1-2 | NA | TRBV19 | TGTGCCAGTAAGGGGTATTATGGCTACACCTTC | CASKGYYGYTF
NA | TRBJ2-2 | NA | TRBV9 | TGTGCCAGCAGCGTAGAGGTGGGGACCGGGGAGCTGTTTTTT | CASSVEVGTGELFF
NA | TRBJ1-5 | NA | TRBV6-1 | TGTGCCAGCAGAGAACACCTTACAGGAGGCAATCAGCCCCAGCATTTT | CASREHLTGGNQPQHF
TRBD1 | TRBJ2-7 | NA | TRBV27 | TGTGCCAGCAGTTCCAATCTACAGGGGAGCTCCTACGAGCAGTACTTC | CASSSNLQGSSYEQYF
NA | TRBJ1-5 | NA | TRBV11-2 | TGTGCCAGCAGCTTAGAGCAGGTGGGGCTTGGTCAGCCCCAGCATTTT | CASSLEQVGLGQPQHF
NA | TRBJ2-7 | NA | TRBV27 | TGTGCCAGCAGAAACGGACGGGCGCCCTACGAGCAGTACTTC | CASRNGRAPYEQYF
NA | TRBJ1-4 | once | TRBV5-1 | TGCGCCAGCAGCTTGGCCAGGGGTGGAAAACTGTTTTTT | CASSLARGGKLFF
NA | TRBJ2-2 | NA | TRBV13 | TGTGCCAGCAGAAAGGACGGGCTCTCCCGGACCGGGGAGCTGTTTTTT | CASRKDGLSRTGELFF
TRBD1 | TRBJ1-5 | NA | TRBV15 | TGTGCCACCAGCAGAGATGGGACAGGGGGTGGTCAGCCCCAGCATTTT | CATSRDGTGGGQPQHF
TRBD1 | TRBJ1-4 | NA | TRBV28 | TGTGCCAGCAGTTTATTCGCCATACAACCGGGACAGAGTGAAAAACTGTTTTTT | CASSLFAIQPGQSEKLFF
NA | TRBJ2-3 | NA | TRBV6-1 | TGTGCCAGCAGCCGCCTGGGGCTAGGCACAGATACGCAGTATTTT | CASSRLGLGTDTQYF
TRBD1 | TRBJ2-5 | NA | TRBV7-9 | TGTGCCGGGAGACAGGGGGCCCAAGAGACCCAGTACTTC | CAGRQGAQETQYF